Listed below are T cell receptor beta chains from one sample, sequenced in a study of blood T cell repertoires in COVID-19. Data came from immunoSEQ multiplex PCR; TCRdb stores just in-frame clones and leaves some out. This table holds 140,000 to 150,000 clones, 79% found once. The sample comprised peripheral blood. These TCRs come from a man aged 50 to 59 with active or convalescent COVID-19. CDR3s include the opening cysteine and the closing phenylalanine or tryptophan. The D gene is left open where the match is weak. Only part of the rows carry a size: once, few, many, or a class if the clone is expanded.

v_gene,j_gene,d_gene,abundance,CDR3aa,CDR3nt
TRBV29-1,TRBJ2-6,TRBD1,NA,CSVEAGTGYSGANVLTF,TGCAGCGTTGAAGCCGGGACAGGTTACTCTGGGGCCAACGTCCTGACTTTC
TRBV2,TRBJ2-3,NA,NA,CASRYNTDTQYF,TGTGCCAGCAGGTACAATACAGATACGCAGTATTTT
TRBV7-6,TRBJ2-6,TRBD1,NA,CASSLDGQGTFSGANVLTF,TGTGCCAGCAGCTTAGACGGACAGGGGACCTTCTCTGGGGCCAACGTCCTGACTTTC
TRBV6-5,TRBJ2-5,NA,once,CASSQGLYQETQYF,TGTGCCAGCAGCCAGGGGCTGTACCAAGAGACCCAGTACTTC
TRBV11-3,TRBJ1-3,NA,NA,CASSLSGNTIYF,TGTGCCAGCAGCCTCAGTGGAAACACCATATATTTT
TRBV30,TRBJ2-5,NA,NA,CAWDYRATSGGTQYF,TGTGCCTGGGACTATAGGGCGACCTCAGGAGGGACCCAGTACTTC
TRBV24-1,TRBJ2-2,TRBD1,NA,CATKETGGVGELFF,TGTGCCACCAAGGAGACAGGGGGAGTCGGGGAGCTGTTTTTT
TRBV12-3/TRBV12-4,TRBJ1-2,NA,NA,CASSPQGYGYTF,TGTGCCAGCAGCCCACAGGGTTATGGCTACACCTTC
TRBV19,TRBJ2-3,TRBD2,NA,CASSCPAGGSTDTQYF,TGTGCCAGTAGTTGCCCGGCGGGGGGAAGCACAGATACGCAGTATTTT
TRBV5-1,TRBJ1-4,TRBD1,few,CASNDPGTENEKLFF,TGCGCCAGCAACGATCCCGGGACAGAGAATGAAAAACTGTTTTTT
TRBV3-1/TRBV3-2,TRBJ1-4,TRBD1,once,CASSQEGGGTTNEKLFF,TGTGCCAGCAGCCAAGAAGGAGGGGGCACAACTAATGAAAAACTGTTTTTT
TRBV18,TRBJ1-5,NA,NA,CASSPRGDQPQHF,TGTGCCAGCTCACCTCGGGGGGATCAGCCCCAGCATTTT
TRBV30,TRBJ1-1,TRBD1,NA,CAWDRGMNTEAFF,TGTGCCTGGGACAGGGGCATGAACACTGAAGCTTTCTTT
TRBV12-3/TRBV12-4,TRBJ2-7,NA,NA,CASTDSSSYEQYF,TGTGCCAGCACTGACAGTAGCTCCTACGAGCAGTACTTC
TRBV6-5,TRBJ1-2,NA,NA,CASSYRANYGYTF,TGTGCCAGCAGTTATCGGGCTAACTATGGCTACACCTTC
TRBV7-9,TRBJ2-1,TRBD1,NA,CASSLASGTGQFF,TGTGCCAGCAGCTTAGCTTCCGGGACAGGCCAGTTCTTC
TRBV28,TRBJ2-3,TRBD2,NA,CASSLLASGSHRRTDTQYF,TGTGCCAGCAGTTTACTGGCTAGCGGGAGTCATAGGCGCACAGATACGCAGTATTTT
TRBV7-8,TRBJ2-2,TRBD1,NA,CASSSWTGVNTGELFF,TGTGCCAGCAGCTCCTGGACAGGGGTGAATACCGGGGAGCTGTTTTTT
TRBV3-1/TRBV3-2,TRBJ2-7,NA,NA,CASSQDLVEGYEQYF,TGTGCCAGCAGCCAAGATCTCGTCGAGGGCTACGAGCAGTACTTC
TRBV10-3,TRBJ2-3,TRBD2,once,CAISRLADSSTDTQYF,TGTGCCATCAGCAGACTAGCGGATTCTAGCACAGATACGCAGTATTTT
TRBV7-3,TRBJ2-2,TRBD2,NA,CASSLAGLTTGELFF,TGTGCCAGCAGCTTAGCGGGACTAACCACCGGGGAGCTGTTTTTT
TRBV7-6,TRBJ2-3,TRBD2,NA,CASSLRLAGLTDTQYF,TGTGCCAGCAGCTTACGACTAGCGGGCCTCACAGATACGCAGTATTTT
TRBV27,TRBJ2-7,TRBD2,NA,CASPPETSGFSYEQYF,TGTGCCAGCCCCCCAGAGACTAGCGGCTTCTCCTACGAGCAGTACTTC
TRBV28,TRBJ1-2,TRBD1,NA,CASSLGGRGQANPVGYTF,TGTGCCAGCAGTTTAGGAGGCCGGGGACAGGCCAATCCCGTGGGCTACACCTTC
TRBV28,TRBJ2-2,NA,NA,CASSGHPNTGELFF,TGTGCCAGCAGCGGACACCCGAACACCGGGGAGCTGTTTTTT
TRBV7-6,TRBJ1-6,NA,NA,CASSLGGGNSPLHF,TGTGCCAGCAGCTTAGGTGGGGGCAATTCACCCCTCCACTTT
TRBV19,TRBJ2-7,TRBD1,NA,CASSRKRTGSRYEQYF,TGTGCCAGTAGCCGGAAAAGGACAGGGAGCCGCTACGAGCAGTACTTC
TRBV9,TRBJ1-5,NA,once,CASSVSDRTGQPQHF,TGTGCCAGCAGCGTCTCAGACAGGACTGGTCAGCCCCAGCATTTT
TRBV7-8,TRBJ2-7,TRBD2,once,CASSFSGRASYEQYF,TGTGCCAGCTCTTTTAGCGGGAGGGCCTCCTACGAGCAGTACTTC
TRBV25-1,TRBJ2-5,NA,NA,CASRKPGASGETQYF,TGTGCCAGCAGGAAACCTGGGGCCTCGGGAGAGACCCAGTACTTC
TRBV5-1,TRBJ2-1,TRBD2,NA,CASSGLAGRNEQFF,TGCGCCAGCAGCGGATTAGCGGGGCGGAATGAGCAGTTCTTC
TRBV3-1/TRBV3-2,TRBJ2-2,NA,NA,CASSPRGTNTGELFF,TGTGCCAGCAGCCCCCGGGGGACGAACACCGGGGAGCTGTTTTTT
TRBV29-1,TRBJ2-1,TRBD2,NA,CSVGTSGVDEQFF,TGCAGCGTGGGGACTAGCGGGGTGGATGAGCAGTTCTTC
TRBV6-5,TRBJ2-7,TRBD2,NA,CASSLGLASDEQYF,TGTGCCAGCAGTTTAGGACTAGCTTCTGACGAGCAGTACTTC
TRBV24-1,TRBJ2-1,TRBD2,NA,CATSDLTGGREDYNEQFF,TGTGCCACCAGTGACCTTACCGGTGGGCGGGAGGACTACAATGAGCAGTTCTTC
TRBV29-1,TRBJ1-3,NA,NA,CSVEEERRSGNTIYF,TGCAGCGTTGAAGAGGAGAGGCGCTCTGGAAACACCATATATTTT
TRBV9,TRBJ2-2,TRBD2,NA,CASSPSGADTGELFF,TGTGCCAGCAGCCCTAGCGGGGCGGACACCGGGGAGCTGTTTTTT
TRBV5-1,TRBJ1-3,NA,NA,CASSLGDFGNTIYF,TGCGCCAGCAGCTTGGGGGACTTTGGAAACACCATATATTTT
TRBV15,TRBJ1-2,NA,NA,CATSRGLRTAVFYGYTF,TGTGCCACCAGCAGGGGGCTCCGGACGGCTGTCTTCTATGGCTACACCTTC
TRBV7-9,TRBJ1-5,NA,NA,CASSPRGGNQPQHF,TGTGCCAGCAGCCCCAGGGGAGGGAATCAGCCCCAGCATTTT
TRBV28,TRBJ1-2,NA,NA,CASTQNLYGYTF,TGTGCCAGCACACAGAATCTCTATGGCTACACCTTC
TRBV24-1,TRBJ1-5,NA,NA,CATGAEGVNQPQHF,TGTGCCACCGGCGCAGAGGGGGTCAATCAGCCCCAGCATTTT
TRBV7-6,TRBJ2-1,TRBD1,few,CASRATGAPYNEQFF,TGTGCCAGCAGGGCTACAGGGGCCCCCTACAATGAGCAGTTCTTC
TRBV7-6,TRBJ2-5,TRBD2,NA,CASSSLAGTQETQYF,TGTGCCAGCAGCTCCCTAGCGGGGACCCAAGAGACCCAGTACTTC
TRBV6-5,TRBJ2-3,NA,NA,CASSSFEGTDTQYF,TGTGCCAGCAGCTCTTTTGAGGGCACAGATACGCAGTATTTT
TRBV5-5,TRBJ2-1,NA,NA,CASSFLGFSYNEQFF,TGTGCCAGCAGCTTCCTCGGGTTCTCCTACAATGAGCAGTTCTTC
TRBV19,TRBJ1-6,NA,NA,CASSTGRNSPLHF,TGTGCCAGTAGTACGGGGAGGAATTCACCCCTCCACTTT
TRBV7-6,TRBJ2-7,TRBD1,NA,CASSLATGGPYEQYF,TGTGCCAGCAGCTTGGCTACAGGGGGACCCTACGAGCAGTACTTC
TRBV5-5,TRBJ1-5,NA,NA,CASSLMGAAQPQHF,TGTGCCAGCAGCTTGATGGGGGCGGCTCAGCCCCAGCATTTT
TRBV24-1,TRBJ2-3,TRBD1,NA,CATSDPRTGDLTDTQYF,TGTGCCACCAGTGATCCTCGGACAGGGGATTTGACAGATACGCAGTATTTT
TRBV28,TRBJ1-6,TRBD1,NA,CASRPPGQSTYNSPLHF,TGTGCCAGCAGGCCTCCGGGACAGTCCACCTATAATTCACCCCTCCACTTT
TRBV7-6,TRBJ1-5,NA,NA,CASSQTGSNQPQHF,TGTGCCAGCAGCCAAACAGGGAGCAATCAGCCCCAGCATTTT
TRBV4-1,TRBJ2-2,NA,NA,CASSQGVGELFF,TGCGCCAGCAGCCAAGGAGTCGGGGAGCTGTTTTTT
TRBV5-4,TRBJ2-2,TRBD1,NA,CASSLVQGVNTGELFF,TGTGCCAGCAGCTTGGTCCAGGGGGTAAACACCGGGGAGCTGTTTTTT
TRBV7-2,TRBJ1-6,NA,NA,CASSIGQIGNSPLHF,TGTGCCAGCAGCATCGGACAGATAGGAAATTCACCCCTCCACTTT
TRBV28,TRBJ2-3,TRBD2,NA,CATEGLAGVETDTQYF,TGTGCCACCGAGGGACTAGCGGGCGTAGAGACAGATACGCAGTATTTT